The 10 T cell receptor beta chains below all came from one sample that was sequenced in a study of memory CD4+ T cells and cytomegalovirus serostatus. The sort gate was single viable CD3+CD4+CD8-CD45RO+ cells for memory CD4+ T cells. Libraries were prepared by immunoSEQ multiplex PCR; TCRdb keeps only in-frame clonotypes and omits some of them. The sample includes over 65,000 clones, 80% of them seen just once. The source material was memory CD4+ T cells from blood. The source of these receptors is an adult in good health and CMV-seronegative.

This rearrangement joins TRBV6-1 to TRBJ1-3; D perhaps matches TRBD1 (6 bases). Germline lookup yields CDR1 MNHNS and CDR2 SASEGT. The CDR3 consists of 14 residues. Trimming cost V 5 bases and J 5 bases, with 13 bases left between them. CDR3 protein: CASSPDRPRNTIYF. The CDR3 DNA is TGTGCCAGCAGTCCCGACAGGCCCCGAAACACCATATATTTT.

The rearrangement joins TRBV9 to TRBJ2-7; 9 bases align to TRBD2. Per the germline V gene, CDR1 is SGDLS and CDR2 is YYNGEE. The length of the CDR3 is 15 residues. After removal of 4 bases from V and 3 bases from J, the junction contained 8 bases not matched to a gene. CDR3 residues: CASSPDLAGIYEQYF. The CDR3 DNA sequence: TGTGCCAGCAGCCCAGACCTAGCGGGAATCTACGAGCAGTACTTC.

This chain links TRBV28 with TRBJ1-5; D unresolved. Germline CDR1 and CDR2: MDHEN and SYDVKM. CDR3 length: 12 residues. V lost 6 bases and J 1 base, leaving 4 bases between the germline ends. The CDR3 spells CASRESNQPQHF. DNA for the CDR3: TGTGCCAGCAGAGAGAGCAATCAGCCCCAGCATTTT.

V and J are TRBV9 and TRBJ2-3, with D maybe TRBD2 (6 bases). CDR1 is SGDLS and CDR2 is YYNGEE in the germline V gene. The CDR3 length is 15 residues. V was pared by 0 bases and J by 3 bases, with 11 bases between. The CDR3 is CASSVVRGRTDTQYF. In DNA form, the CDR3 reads TGTGCCAGCAGCGTAGTCCGGGGGAGGACAGATACGCAGTATTTT.

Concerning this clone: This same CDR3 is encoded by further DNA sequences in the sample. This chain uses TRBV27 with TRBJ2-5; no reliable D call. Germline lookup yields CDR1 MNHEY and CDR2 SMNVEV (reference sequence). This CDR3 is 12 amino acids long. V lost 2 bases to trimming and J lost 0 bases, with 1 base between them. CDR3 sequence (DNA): TGTGCCAGCAGTTTAGACCAAGAGACCCAGTACTTC. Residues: CASSLDQETQYF.

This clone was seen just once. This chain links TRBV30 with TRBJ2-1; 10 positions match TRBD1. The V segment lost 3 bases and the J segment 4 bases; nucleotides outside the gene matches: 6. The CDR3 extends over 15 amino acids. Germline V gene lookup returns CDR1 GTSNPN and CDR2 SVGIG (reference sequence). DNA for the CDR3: TGTGCCTGGAGGGGGGACAGGGGTATATACAATGAGCAGTTCTTC. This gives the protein CAWRGDRGIYNEQFF.

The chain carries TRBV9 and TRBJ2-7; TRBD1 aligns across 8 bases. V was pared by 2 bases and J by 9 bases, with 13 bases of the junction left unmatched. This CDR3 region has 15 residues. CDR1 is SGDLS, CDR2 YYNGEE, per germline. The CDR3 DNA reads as TGTGCCAGCAGCGTGGGTGGTCAGGGGGCGCTTGGGCAGTACTTC. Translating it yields CASSVGGQGALGQYF.

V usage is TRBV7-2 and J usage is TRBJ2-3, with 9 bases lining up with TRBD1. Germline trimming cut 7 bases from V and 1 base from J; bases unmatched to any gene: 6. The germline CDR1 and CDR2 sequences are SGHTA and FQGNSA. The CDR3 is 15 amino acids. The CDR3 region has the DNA TGTGCCAGCACCACAGGGGGCGGAGGCACAGATACGCAGTATTTT. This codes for CASTTGGGGTDTQYF.

CDR3 loop: CASSGGSVPNEQFF. The DNA for the CDR3 is TGCGCCAGCAGTGGCGGCAGTGTCCCCAATGAGCAGTTCTTC. The chain recombines TRBV10-2 with TRBJ2-1; D is unclear. Germline loops: CDR1 WSHSY, CDR2 SAAADI. Trimming stripped 4 bases from V and 6 bases from J, with 13 bases between. CDR3 size: 14 residues.

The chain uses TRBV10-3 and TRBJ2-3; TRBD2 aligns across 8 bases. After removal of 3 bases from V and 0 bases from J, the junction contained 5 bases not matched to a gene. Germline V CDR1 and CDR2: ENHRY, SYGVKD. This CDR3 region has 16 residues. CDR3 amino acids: CAISDSGASSTDTQYF. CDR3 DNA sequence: TGTGCCATCAGTGATAGCGGGGCCTCTAGCACAGATACGCAGTATTTT.